A selection of T cell receptor beta chains follows, all from one sample in a study of patients and donors after allogeneic stem cell transplantation. TCRdb reprocessed the RT-PCR reads with MiXCR, giving one entry per CDR3 protein. Seen here are about 960,000 distinct CDR3 sequences, over 15% observed once, and the top ten hold roughly 6%. The source material was blood, either unsorted or a sorted T cell fraction (not recorded which). These receptor sequences come from a human donor who was either an allogeneic HSCT recipient or a stem cell or donor lymphocyte infusion donor (not recorded which). It is not recorded whose cells these are; they may come from a transplant donor. CDR3s include the opening cysteine and the closing phenylalanine or tryptophan. Size tells how often a clone was seen (once, few, many) or the class of an expanded clone, and some rows leave it out.

>-|TRBV10-3
CAISAPGVGDYGYTF
>-|TRBV20-1
CSARDPSLAGVEQYF
>once|TRBV7-9
CASSFLGREAKNIQYF
>few|TRBV7-2
CASSPSGIYNEQFF
>few|TRBV5-4
CASSFEGIFYEQYF
>-|TRBV7-2
CASSTGRGGYSDTQYF
>few|TRBV7-2
CASSSEGRGHETQYF
>-|TRBV18
CASSLGPWSYGYTF
>few|TRBV11-3
CASSPSGSGTYEQYF
>-|TRBV27
CASSLEKGYIQYF
>few|TRBV20-1
CSARGLAGGLGEQFF
>few|TRBV12-3/TRBV12-4
CASSLSILAGDPGELFF
>few|TRBV10-3
CAISESGELFF
>few|TRBV28
CASSTAGLGETQYF
>few|TRBV24-1
CATSDSPTSGEADTQYF
>many|TRBV2
CASLGALASGKQFF
>few|TRBV2
CASRRGATQYF
>-|TRBV6-2/TRBV6-3
CASSWGRTNEKLFF
>few|TRBV5-1
CASSLHGQGDYGYTF
>-|TRBV24-1
CATSDRQVGNQPQHF
>few|TRBV11-2
CASTPTGNEAFF
>-|TRBV7-3
CASRERDGRGETQYF
>-|TRBV6-1
CASRAPGLAGGDTQYF
>many|TRBV12-3/TRBV12-4
CASSHPGQGFTDTQYF
>many|TRBV20-1
CSAKDRGPDTQYF
>-|TRBV9
CASSVDPVYEQYF
>few|TRBV7-9
CASSETSGATNEQFF
>few|TRBV5-5
CASSLVDRGLPPYNEQFF
>few|TRBV2
CASSEPGWGTSDHNEQFF
>-|TRBV4-1
CASSQATGSSYNEQFF
>few|TRBV29-1
CSVAPTTYEQYF
>few|TRBV24-1
CATSSEDISSTDTQYF
>-|TRBV9
CASNSGAGGYNEKLFF
>few|TRBV10-3
CAIRPEGSNQPQHF
>-|TRBV5-6
CASSWTPRGEQYF
>many|TRBV7-2
CASSPLLETQYF
>few|TRBV7-3
CASSFLPGVGNSPLHF